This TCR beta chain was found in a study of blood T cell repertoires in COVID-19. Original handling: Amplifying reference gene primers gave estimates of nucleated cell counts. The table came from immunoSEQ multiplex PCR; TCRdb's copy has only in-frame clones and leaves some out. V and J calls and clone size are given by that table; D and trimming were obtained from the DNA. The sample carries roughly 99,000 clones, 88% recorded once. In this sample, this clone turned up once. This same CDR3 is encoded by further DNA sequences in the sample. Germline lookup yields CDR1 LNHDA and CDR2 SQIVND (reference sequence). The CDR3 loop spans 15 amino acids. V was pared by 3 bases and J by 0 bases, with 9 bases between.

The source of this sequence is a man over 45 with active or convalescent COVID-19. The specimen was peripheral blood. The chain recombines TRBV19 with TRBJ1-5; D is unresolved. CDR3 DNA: TGTGCCAGTAGTATCAACAGTAATAGCAATCAGCCCCAGCATTTT. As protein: CASSINSNSNQPQHF.